This T cell receptor beta chain was identified during a study of blood T cell repertoires in COVID-19. On the study more broadly: Nucleic acid was either cDNA or gDNA, and it came from T cells, B-cell-depleted T cells, or PBMCs.

In the original processing: Cell counts per sample came from amplifying reference gene primers. Measured with immunoSEQ multiplex PCR; TCRdb has only the in-frame clones, and not every one. V and J calls and clone size follow that table, whereas D and trimming were derived from the DNA. The repertoire has about 240,000 clones, more than 70% of them found once; the top ten carry around 12%. Trimming removed 0 bases at V and 6 bases at J, with 8 bases between. CDR3 length: 13 amino acids. The V gene's germline CDR1 is LNHDA and CDR2 SQIVND (reference sequence). The chain has TRBV19 and TRBJ1-1; D is unclear. What was sequenced was peripheral blood. This clonotype was sampled from a man older than 75 with acute or convalescent COVID-19. CDR3 in DNA: TGTGCCAGTAGTATAGATCAGGTTTCTGAAGCTTTCTTT. Translation: CASSIDQVSEAFF.